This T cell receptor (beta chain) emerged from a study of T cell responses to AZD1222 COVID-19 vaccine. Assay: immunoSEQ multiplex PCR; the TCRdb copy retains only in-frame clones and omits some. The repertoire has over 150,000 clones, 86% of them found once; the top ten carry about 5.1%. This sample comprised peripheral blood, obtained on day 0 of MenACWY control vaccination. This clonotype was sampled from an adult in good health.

The CDR3 reads CSVEYRDTQYF. CDR3 DNA: TGCAGCGTTGAATATCGCGATACGCAGTATTTT. The chain joins TRBV29-1 to TRBJ2-3; unclear D gene. This CDR3 is built from 11 residues. Trimming pared 2 bases from V and 6 bases from J, leaving 6 bases between. CDR1 is SQVTM and CDR2 is ANQGSEA in the germline V gene.